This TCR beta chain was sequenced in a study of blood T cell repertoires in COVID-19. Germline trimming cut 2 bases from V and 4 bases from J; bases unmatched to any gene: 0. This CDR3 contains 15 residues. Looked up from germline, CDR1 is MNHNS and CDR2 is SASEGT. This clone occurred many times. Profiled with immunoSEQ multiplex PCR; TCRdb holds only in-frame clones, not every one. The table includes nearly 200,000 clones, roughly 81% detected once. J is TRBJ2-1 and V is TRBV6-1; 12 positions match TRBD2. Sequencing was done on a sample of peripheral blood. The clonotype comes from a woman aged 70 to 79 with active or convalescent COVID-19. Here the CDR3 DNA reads TGTGCCAGCAGTGAACTAGCGGGAGGGTACAATGAGCAGTTCTTC. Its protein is CASSELAGGYNEQFF.